The T cell receptor (beta chain) described here comes from a study of radiation and T cells in renal cell carcinoma. The repertoire was sequenced with immunoSEQ multiplex PCR; TCRdb's copy has only in-frame clones and lacks some. The table records 130,000 or so clones, roughly 83% of them present only once. Described time point: baseline pretreatment blood. As for treatment: 15 Gy SBRT to primary tumor, nephrectomy 4 weeks later. Radiation-treated patients gave blood at baseline, week 2 and week 4. This CDR3 contains 16 residues. Trimming removed 0 bases from V and 6 bases from J, with 14 bases in between. Germline V CDR1 and CDR2: LGHNA, YNFKEQ.

The rearrangement joins TRBV4-2 to TRBJ2-2, with D maybe TRBD1 (6 bases). Material: blood, obtained from a patient whose treatment included radiotherapy and nephrectomy. This sequence was found in a woman between 50 and 59 years old with renal cell carcinoma. CDR3 region: CASSQETQGLPGELFF. CDR3 sequence (DNA): TGTGCCAGCAGCCAAGAGACCCAGGGGCTACCCGGGGAGCTGTTTTTT.